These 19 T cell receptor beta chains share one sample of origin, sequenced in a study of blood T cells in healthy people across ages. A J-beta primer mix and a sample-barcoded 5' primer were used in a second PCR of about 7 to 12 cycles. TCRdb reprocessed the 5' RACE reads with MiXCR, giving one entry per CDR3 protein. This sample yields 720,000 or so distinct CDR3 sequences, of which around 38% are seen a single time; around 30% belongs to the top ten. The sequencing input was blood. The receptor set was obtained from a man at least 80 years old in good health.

The DNA of the CDR3 is TGTGCCAGCAGTGAATACCGGAGGAACAGGGGGAATGAAAAACTGTTTTTT. Protein sequence: CASSEYRRNRGNEKLFF. The V gene is TRBV25-1, the J gene TRBJ1-4; TRBD1 matches at 8 bases. The V gene end was trimmed by 0 bases and the J gene end by 5 bases; junction bases not matched to a gene: 8. Germline V CDR1 and CDR2: MGHDK, SYGVNS. The length of the CDR3 is 17 residues. The full variable domain, its missing parts supplied by reference TRBV25-1 and TRBJ1-4, is EADIYQTPRYLVIGTGKKITLECSQTMGHDKMYWYQQDPGMELHLIHYSYGVNSTEKGDLSSESTVSRIRTEHFPLTLESARPSHTSQYLCASSEYRRNRGNEKLFFGSGTQLSVL.

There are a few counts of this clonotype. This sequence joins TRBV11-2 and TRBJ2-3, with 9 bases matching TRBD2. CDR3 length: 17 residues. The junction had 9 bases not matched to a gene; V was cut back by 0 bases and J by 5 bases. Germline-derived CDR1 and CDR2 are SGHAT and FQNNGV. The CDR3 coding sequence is TGTGCCAGCAGCTTAGATCTCCGGCGGGGGGGCAGAGATACGCAGTATTTT. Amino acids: CASSLDLRRGGRDTQYF.

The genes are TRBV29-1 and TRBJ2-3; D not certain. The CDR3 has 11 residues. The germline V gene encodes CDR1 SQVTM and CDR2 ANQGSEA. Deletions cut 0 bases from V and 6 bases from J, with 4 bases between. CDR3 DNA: TGCAGCGTTGAAGATGGGGATACGCAGTATTTT. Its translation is CSVEDGDTQYF.

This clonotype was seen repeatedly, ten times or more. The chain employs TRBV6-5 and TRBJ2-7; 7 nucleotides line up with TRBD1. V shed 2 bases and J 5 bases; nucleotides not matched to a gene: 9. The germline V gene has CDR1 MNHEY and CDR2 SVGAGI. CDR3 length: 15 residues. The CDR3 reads CASSYRGGLTNEQYF. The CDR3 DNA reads TGTGCCAGCAGTTACCGAGGGGGCCTTACCAACGAGCAGTACTTC.

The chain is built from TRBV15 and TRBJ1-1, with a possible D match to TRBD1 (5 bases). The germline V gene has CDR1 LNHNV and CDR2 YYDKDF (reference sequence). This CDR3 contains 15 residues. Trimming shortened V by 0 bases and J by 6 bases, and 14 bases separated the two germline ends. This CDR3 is CATSRDGAVRAEAFF. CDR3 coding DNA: TGTGCCACCAGCAGAGATGGAGCCGTCAGGGCTGAAGCTTTCTTT.

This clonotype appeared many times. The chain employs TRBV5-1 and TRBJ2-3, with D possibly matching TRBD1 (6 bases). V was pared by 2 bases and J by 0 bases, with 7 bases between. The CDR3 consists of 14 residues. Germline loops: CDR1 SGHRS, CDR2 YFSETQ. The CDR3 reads CASSFGQSTDTQYF. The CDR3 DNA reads TGCGCCAGCAGCTTCGGACAGAGCACAGATACGCAGTATTTT.

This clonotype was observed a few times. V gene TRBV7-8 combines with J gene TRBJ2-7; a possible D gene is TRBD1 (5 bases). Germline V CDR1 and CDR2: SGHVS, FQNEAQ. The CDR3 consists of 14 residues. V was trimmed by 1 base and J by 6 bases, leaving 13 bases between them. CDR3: CASSLVDQGGEQYF. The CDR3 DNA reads TGTGCCAGCAGCTTAGTCGATCAGGGCGGCGAGCAGTACTTC.

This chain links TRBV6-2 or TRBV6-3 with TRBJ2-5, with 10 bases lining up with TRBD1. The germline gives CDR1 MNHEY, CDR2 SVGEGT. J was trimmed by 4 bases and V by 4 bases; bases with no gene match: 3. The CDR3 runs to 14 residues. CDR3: CASSWTGGGETQYF. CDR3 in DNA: TGTGCCAGCAGTTGGACAGGGGGAGGAGAGACCCAGTACTTC.

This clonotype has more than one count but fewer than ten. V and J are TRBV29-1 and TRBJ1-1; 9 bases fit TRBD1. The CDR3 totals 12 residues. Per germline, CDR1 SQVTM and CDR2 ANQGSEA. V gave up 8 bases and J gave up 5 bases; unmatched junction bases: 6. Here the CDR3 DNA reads TGCAGCTCGGGGACAGGGCAGACTGAAGCTTTCTTT. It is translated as CSSGTGQTEAFF. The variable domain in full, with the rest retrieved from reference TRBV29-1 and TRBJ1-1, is SAVISQKPSRDICQRGTSLTIQCQVDSQVTMMFWYRQQPGQSLTLIATANQGSEATYESGFVIDKFPISRPNLTFSTLTVSNMSPEDSSIYLCSSGTGQTEAFFGQGTRLTVV.

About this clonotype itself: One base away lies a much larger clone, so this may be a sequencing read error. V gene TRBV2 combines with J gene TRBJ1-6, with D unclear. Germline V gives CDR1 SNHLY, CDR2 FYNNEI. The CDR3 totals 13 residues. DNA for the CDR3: TGTGTCAGCAGTCCGGGCCGCAATTCACCCCTCCACTTT. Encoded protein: CVSSPGRNSPLHF.

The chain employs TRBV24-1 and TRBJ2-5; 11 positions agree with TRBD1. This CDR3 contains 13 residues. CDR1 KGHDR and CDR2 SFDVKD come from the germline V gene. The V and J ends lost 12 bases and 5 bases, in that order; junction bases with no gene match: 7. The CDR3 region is CAAGQGVPETQYF. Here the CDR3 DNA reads TGTGCCGCGGGACAGGGGGTCCCGGAGACCCAGTACTTC.

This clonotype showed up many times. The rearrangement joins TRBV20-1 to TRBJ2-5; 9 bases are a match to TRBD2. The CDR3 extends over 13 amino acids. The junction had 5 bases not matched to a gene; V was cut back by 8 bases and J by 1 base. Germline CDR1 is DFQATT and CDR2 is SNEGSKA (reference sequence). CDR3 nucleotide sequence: TGCAGTCTCGGGCGGGGGGGCCAAGAGACCCAGTACTTC. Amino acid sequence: CSLGRGGQETQYF.

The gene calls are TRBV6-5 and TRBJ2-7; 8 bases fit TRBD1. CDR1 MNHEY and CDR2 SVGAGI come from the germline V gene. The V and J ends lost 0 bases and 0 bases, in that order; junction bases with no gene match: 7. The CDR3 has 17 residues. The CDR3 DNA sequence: TGTGCCAGCAGTTACTCTGGGGCGACAGGGGCCTCCTACGAGCAGTACTTC. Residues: CASSYSGATGASYEQYF.

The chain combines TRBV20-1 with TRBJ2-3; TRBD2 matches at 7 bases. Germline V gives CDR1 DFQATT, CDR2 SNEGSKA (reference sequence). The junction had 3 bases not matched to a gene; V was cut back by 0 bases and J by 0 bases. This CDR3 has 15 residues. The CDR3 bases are TGCAGTGCTAGAGAGAGCGGGATTAGCACAGATACGCAGTATTTT. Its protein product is CSARESGISTDTQYF.

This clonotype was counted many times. CDR3 residues: CSAIASIGYGETQYF. In DNA form, the CDR3 reads TGCAGTGCCATAGCTAGCATCGGGTACGGGGAGACCCAGTACTTC. This chain joins TRBV20-1 and TRBJ2-5, with D possibly matching TRBD2 (5 bases). Germline CDR1 DFQATT, CDR2 SNEGSKA (reference sequence). The CDR3 runs to 15 residues. V lost 6 bases, J lost 5 bases, and 22 bases lay in between.

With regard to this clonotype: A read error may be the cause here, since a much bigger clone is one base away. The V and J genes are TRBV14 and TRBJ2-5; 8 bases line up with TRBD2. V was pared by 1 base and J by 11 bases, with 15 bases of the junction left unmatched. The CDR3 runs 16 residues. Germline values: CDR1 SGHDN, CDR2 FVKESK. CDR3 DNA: TGTGCCAGCAGCCAAGTCGGGACTAGTCTGGGGGATGAGCAGTACTTC. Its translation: CASSQVGTSLGDEQYF.

CDR3 sequence reads: CASSSLGQGRGEQYF. As DNA, the CDR3 is TGTGCCAGCAGCTCTCTGGGACAGGGGCGTGGCGAGCAGTACTTC. The chain uses TRBV7-6 and TRBJ2-1, with TRBD1 matching 10 bases. The end of the DNA aligns better with TRBJ2-7, so the J call may be wrong. This CDR3 region has 15 residues. In germline, CDR1 is SGHVS, CDR2 FNYEAQ.

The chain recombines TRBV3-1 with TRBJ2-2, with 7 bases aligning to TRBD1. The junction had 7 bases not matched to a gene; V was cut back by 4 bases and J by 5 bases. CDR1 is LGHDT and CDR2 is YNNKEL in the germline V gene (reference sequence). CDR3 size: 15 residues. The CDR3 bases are TGTGCCAGCAGCCCGAGGGGGCCTCGAACCGGGGAGCTGTTTTTT. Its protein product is CASSPRGPRTGELFF. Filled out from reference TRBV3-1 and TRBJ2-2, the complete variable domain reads DTAVSQTPKYLVTQMGNDKSIKCEQNLGHDTMYWYKQDSKKFLKIMFSYNNKELIINETVPNRFSPKSPDKAHLNLHINSLELGDSAVYFCASSPRGPRTGELFFGEGSRLTVL.

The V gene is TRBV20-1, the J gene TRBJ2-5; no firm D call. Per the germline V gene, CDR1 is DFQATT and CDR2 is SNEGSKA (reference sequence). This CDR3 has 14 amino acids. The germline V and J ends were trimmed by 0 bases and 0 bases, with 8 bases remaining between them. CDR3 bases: TGCAGTGCTAGAGATCCAGGCCACCAAGAGACCCAGTACTTC. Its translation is CSARDPGHQETQYF.